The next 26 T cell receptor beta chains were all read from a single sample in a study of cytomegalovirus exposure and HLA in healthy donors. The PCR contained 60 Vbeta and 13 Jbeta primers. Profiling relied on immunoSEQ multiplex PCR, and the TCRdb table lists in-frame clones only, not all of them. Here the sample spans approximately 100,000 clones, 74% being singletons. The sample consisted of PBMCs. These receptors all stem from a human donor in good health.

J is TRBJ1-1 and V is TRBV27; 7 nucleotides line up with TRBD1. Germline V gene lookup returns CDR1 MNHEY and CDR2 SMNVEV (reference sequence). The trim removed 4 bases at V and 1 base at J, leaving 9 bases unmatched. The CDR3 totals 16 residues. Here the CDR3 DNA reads TGTGCCAGCAGTTCAGGGGGTGGAAGGAGGAACACTGAAGCTTTCTTT. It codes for CASSSGGGRRNTEAFF.

This CDR3 reads CSVEGRSGSSREQYF. The CDR3 DNA reads TGCAGCGTTGAAGGCCGGAGCGGGAGTTCCCGCGAGCAGTACTTC. This chain connects TRBV29-1 to TRBJ2-7, with 8 bases identical to TRBD2. Unmatched junction bases numbered 11, after V lost 1 base and J lost 6 bases. Looked up from germline, CDR1 is SQVTM and CDR2 is ANQGSEA. The CDR3 spans 15 residues.

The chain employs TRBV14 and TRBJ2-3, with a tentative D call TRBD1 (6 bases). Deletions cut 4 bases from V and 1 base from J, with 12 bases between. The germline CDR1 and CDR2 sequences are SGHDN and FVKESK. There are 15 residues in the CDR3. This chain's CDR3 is CASSRRTEGTDTQYF. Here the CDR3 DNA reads TGTGCCAGCAGCCGTAGGACAGAGGGCACAGATACGCAGTATTTT.

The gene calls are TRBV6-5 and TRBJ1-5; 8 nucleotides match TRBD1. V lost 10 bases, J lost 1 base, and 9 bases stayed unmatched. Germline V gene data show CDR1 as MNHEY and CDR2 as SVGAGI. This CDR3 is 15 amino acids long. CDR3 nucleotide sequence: TGTGCCACCCAACCAGGGGGCCAAAGCAATCAGCCCCAGCATTTT. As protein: CATQPGGQSNQPQHF.

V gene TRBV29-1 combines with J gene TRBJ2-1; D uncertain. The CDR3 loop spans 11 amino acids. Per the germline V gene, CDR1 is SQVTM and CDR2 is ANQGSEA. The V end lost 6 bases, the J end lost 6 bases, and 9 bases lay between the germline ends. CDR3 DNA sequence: TGCAGCGTCGGAGACTCCAATGAGCAGTTCTTC. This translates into CSVGDSNEQFF.

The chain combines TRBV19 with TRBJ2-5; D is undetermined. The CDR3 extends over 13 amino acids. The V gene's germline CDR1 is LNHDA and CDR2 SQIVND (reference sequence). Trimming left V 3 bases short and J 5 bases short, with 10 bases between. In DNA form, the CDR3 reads TGTGCCAGTAGTATTAGGAGAAAGGAGACCCAGTACTTC. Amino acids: CASSIRRKETQYF.

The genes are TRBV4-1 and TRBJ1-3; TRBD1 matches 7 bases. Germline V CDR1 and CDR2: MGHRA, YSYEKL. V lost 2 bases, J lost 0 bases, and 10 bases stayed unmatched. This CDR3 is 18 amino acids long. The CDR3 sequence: CASSQKGAQGDSGNTIYF. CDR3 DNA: TGCGCCAGCAGCCAAAAAGGGGCGCAGGGGGACTCTGGAAACACCATATATTTT.

The CDR3 loop reads CASSAGTSGGQGTQYF. DNA of the CDR3: TGTGCCAGCAGTGCAGGGACTAGCGGGGGACAGGGTACGCAGTATTTT. This chain links TRBV2 with TRBJ2-3; 14 nucleotides agree with TRBD2. In germline, CDR1 is SNHLY, CDR2 FYNNEI. The CDR3 is 16 residues long. V lost 4 bases, J lost 8 bases, and 8 bases stayed unmatched. Together with reference TRBV2 and TRBJ2-3, the CDR3 gives the full variable domain: EPEVTQTPSHQVTQMGQEVILRCVPISNHLYFYWYRQILGQKVEFLVSFYNNEISEKSEIFDDQFSVERPDGSNFTLKIRSTKLEDSAMYFCASSAGTSGGQGTQYFGPGTRLTVL.

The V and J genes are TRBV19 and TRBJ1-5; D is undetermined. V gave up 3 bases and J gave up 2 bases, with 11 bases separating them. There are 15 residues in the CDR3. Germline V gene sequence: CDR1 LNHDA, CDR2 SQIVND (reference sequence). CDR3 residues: CASSMDGQGNQPQHF. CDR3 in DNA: TGTGCCAGTAGTATGGATGGTCAGGGCAATCAGCCCCAGCATTTT. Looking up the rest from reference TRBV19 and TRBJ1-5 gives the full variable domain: DGGITQSPKYLFRKEGQNVTLSCEQNLNHDAMYWYRQDPGQGLRLIYYSQIVNDFQKGDIAEGYSVSREKKESFPLTVTSAQKNPTAFYLCASSMDGQGNQPQHFGDGTRLSIL.

This chain's CDR3 is CASSPPARPSSYNEQFF. DNA of the CDR3: TGTGCCAGCTCACCACCTGCCCGTCCCAGCTCCTACAATGAGCAGTTCTTC. This chain uses TRBV18 with TRBJ2-1; no firm D call. The V gene lost 0 bases and the J gene lost 0 bases, with 12 bases spanning the gap. The CDR3 totals 17 residues. Germline CDR1 is KGHSH and CDR2 is LQKENI.

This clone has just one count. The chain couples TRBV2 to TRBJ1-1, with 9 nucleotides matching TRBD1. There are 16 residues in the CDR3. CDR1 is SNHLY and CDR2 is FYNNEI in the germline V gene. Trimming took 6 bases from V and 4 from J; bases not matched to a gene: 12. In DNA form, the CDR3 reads TGTGCCAGCAGGACAACCCGGACAGGGGTCATCACTGAAGCTTTCTTT. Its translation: CASRTTRTGVITEAFF.

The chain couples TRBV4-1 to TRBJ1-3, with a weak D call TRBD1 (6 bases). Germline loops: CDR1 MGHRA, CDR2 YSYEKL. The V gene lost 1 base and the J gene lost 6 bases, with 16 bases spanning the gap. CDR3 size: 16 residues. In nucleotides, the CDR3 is TGCGCCAGCAGCCAAGCGTCAACAGGGAGCGTAAACACCATATATTTT. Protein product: CASSQASTGSVNTIYF.

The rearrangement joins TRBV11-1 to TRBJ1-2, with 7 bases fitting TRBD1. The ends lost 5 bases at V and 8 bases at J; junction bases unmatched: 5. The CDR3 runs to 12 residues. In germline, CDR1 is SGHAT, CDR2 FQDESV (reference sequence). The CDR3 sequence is CASSRTGLGYTF. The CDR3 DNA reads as TGTGCCAGCAGCCGGACAGGTCTAGGCTACACCTTC.

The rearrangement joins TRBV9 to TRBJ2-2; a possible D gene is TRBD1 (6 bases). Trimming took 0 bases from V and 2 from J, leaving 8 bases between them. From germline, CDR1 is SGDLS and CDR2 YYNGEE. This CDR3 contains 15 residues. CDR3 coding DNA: TGTGCCAGCAGCGTAGACAGGGTCAACACCGGGGAGCTGTTTTTT. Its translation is CASSVDRVNTGELFF. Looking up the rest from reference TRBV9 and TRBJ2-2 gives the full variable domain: DSGVTQTPKHLITATGQRVTLRCSPRSGDLSVYWYQQSLDQGLQFLIQYYNGEERAKGNILERFSAQQFPDLHSELNLSSLELGDSALYFCASSVDRVNTGELFFGEGSRLTVL.

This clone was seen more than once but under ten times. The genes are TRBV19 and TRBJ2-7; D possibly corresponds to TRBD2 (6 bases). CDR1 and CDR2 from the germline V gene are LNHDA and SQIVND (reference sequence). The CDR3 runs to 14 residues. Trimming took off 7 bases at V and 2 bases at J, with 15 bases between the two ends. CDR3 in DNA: TGTGCCAGTAAGGAGGACTACGGGGCCTACGAGCAGTACTTC. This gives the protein CASKEDYGAYEQYF.

As DNA, the CDR3 is TGCGCCAGCAGCTCGGGGGGTTCTAGCACAGATACGCAGTATTTT. It specifies CASSSGGSSTDTQYF. The J gene is TRBJ2-3, the V gene TRBV5-1; 7 bases are a match to TRBD2. Per the germline V gene, CDR1 is SGHRS and CDR2 is YFSETQ. The V and J ends lost 3 bases and 0 bases, in that order; junction bases with no gene match: 4. This CDR3 region has 15 residues.

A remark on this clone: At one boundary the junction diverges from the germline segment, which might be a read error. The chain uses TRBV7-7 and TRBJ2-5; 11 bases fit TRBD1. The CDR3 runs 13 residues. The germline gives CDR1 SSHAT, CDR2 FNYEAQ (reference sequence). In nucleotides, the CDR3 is TGTGCTAGCAGTCCTGGACAGGGGGCCTCGAAGTACTTC. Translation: CASSPGQGASKYF.

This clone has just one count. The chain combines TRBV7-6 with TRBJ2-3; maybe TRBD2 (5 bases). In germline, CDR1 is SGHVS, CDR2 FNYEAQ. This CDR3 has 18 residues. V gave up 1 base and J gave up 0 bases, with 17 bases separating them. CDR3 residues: CASSLEGSAGPSTDTQYF. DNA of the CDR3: TGTGCCAGCAGCTTAGAGGGTTCGGCGGGCCCGAGCACAGATACGCAGTATTTT.

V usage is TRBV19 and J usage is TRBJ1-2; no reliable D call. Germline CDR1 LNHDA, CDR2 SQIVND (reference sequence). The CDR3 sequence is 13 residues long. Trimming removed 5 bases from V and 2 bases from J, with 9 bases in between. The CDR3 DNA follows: TGTGCCAGTAGTCCGGGTCTCAACTATGGCTACACCTTC. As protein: CASSPGLNYGYTF.

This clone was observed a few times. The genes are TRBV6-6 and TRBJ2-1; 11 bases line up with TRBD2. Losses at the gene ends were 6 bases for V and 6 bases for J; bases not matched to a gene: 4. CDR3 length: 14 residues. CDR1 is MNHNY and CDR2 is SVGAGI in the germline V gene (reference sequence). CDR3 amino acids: CASSQTSGTNEQFF. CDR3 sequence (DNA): TGTGCCAGCAGCCAGACTAGCGGGACCAATGAGCAGTTCTTC.

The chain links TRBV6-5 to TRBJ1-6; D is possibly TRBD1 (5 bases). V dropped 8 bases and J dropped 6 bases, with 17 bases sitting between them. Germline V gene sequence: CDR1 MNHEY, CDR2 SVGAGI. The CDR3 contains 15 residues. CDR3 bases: TGTGCCAGCCGGGGACTCACGAGGAGTAATTCACCCCTCCACTTT. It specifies CASRGLTRSNSPLHF.

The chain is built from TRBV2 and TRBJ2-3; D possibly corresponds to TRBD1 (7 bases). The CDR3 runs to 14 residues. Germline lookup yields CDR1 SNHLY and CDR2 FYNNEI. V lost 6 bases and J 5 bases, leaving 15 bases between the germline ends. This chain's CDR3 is CASSQNQGGDTQYF. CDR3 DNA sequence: TGTGCCAGCAGCCAGAATCAGGGGGGAGATACGCAGTATTTT.

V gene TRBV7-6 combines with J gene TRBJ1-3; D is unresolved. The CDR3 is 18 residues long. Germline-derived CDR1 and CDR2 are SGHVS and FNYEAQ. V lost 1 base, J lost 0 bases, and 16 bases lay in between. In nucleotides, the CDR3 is TGTGCCAGCAGCTTAGGAGGCCGTCTGGGTAACTCTGGAAACACCATATATTTT. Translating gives CASSLGGRLGNSGNTIYF.

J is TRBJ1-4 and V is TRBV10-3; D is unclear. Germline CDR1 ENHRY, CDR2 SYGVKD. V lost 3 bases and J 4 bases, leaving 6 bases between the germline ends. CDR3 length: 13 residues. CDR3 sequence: CAISDPRNEKLFF. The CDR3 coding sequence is TGTGCCATCAGTGATCCCCGTAATGAAAAACTGTTTTTT.

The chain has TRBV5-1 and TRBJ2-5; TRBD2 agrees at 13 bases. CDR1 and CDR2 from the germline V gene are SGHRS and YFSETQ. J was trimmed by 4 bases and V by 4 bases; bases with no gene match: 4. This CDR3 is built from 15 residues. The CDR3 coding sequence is TGCGCCAGCAGCCCAGGACTAGCGGGAGCAGAGACCCAGTACTTC. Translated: CASSPGLAGAETQYF.

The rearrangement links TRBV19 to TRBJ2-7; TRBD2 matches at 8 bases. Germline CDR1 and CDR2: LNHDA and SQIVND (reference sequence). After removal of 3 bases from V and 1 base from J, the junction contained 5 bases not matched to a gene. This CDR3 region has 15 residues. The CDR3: CASSMGSGKSYEQYF. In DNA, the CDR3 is TGTGCCAGTAGTATGGGTAGCGGGAAGTCCTACGAGCAGTACTTC.